Listed below are T cell receptor beta chains from one sample, sequenced in a study of cytomegalovirus exposure and HLA in healthy donors. Sequenced by immunoSEQ multiplex PCR; TCRdb stores in-frame clones only, minus some. Of around 230,000 clones listed, 75% to 80% are singletons. Source material: PBMCs. Receptor source: a male donor in good health and CMV-seronegative. Each CDR3 is given with its conserved first and last residue. Fields, in order: D gene, J gene, V gene, clone size, CDR3 DNA, CDR3 protein. The D gene is left open where the match is weak. Clone size is stated in some rows and not others, as once, few, many or a class when expanded.

TRBD1 | TRBJ2-7 | TRBV5-4 | - | TGTGCCAGCAGCTTGCCCACAGGGGGGAACTACGAGCAGTACTTC | CASSLPTGGNYEQYF
TRBD1 | TRBJ1-3 | TRBV6-5 | - | TGTGCCAGCAGCCGACAGGGCAGCTCTGGAAACACCATATATTTT | CASSRQGSSGNTIYF
TRBD1 | TRBJ1-4 | TRBV7-8 | - | TGTGCCAGCAGCTTATGGGACAGGGAGGAAAAACTGTTTTTT | CASSLWDREEKLFF
- | TRBJ2-7 | TRBV10-3 | - | TGTGCCATCAGTGATGCAGGCTCCTACGAGCAGTACTTC | CAISDAGSYEQYF
- | TRBJ2-3 | TRBV7-9 | - | TGTGCCAGCAGCTTAGATGGGGCAGGTTCGCCAGATACGCAGTATTTT | CASSLDGAGSPDTQYF
- | TRBJ1-2 | TRBV11-2 | - | TGTGCCAGCAGCTTTCGGCAGGGGAACTATGGCTACACCTTC | CASSFRQGNYGYTF
TRBD1 | TRBJ1-4 | TRBV25-1 | few | TGTGCCACAGGGACAGGGGGTCTGGCTTTTAATGAAAAACTGTTTTTT | CATGTGGLAFNEKLFF
TRBD2 | TRBJ2-7 | TRBV27 | - | TGTGCCAGCAGCCCGGGGGGTCATTGGCAGTACTTC | CASSPGGHWQYF
- | TRBJ2-7 | TRBV9 | once | TGTGCCAGCAGCGTAGGGACAACGCCCTCCTACGAGCAGTACTTC | CASSVGTTPSYEQYF
TRBD1 | TRBJ1-2 | TRBV4-1 | - | TGCGCCAGCAGCTATGGACAGGGTTTCGGCGGCTACACCTTC | CASSYGQGFGGYTF
- | TRBJ2-3 | TRBV6-1 | - | TGTGCCAGCAGTGTTGGACAGCTACCCACAGATACGCAGTATTTT | CASSVGQLPTDTQYF
TRBD1 | TRBJ1-4 | TRBV6-5 | - | TGTGCCAGTTCCGGGACAGGGAGTGAAAAACTGTTTTTT | CASSGTGSEKLFF
- | TRBJ1-1 | TRBV28 | - | TGTGCCAGCAGTTTAAAAAGCGTAACTGAAGCTTTCTTT | CASSLKSVTEAFF
- | TRBJ1-4 | TRBV6-1 | few | TGTGCCAGCACCGGCGGAGGGGTGGGTGAAAAACTGTTTTTT | CASTGGGVGEKLFF
- | TRBJ1-3 | TRBV28 | - | TGTGCCAGTGAGGGCCGGCCCGGAAACACCATATATTTT | CASEGRPGNTIYF
TRBD2 | TRBJ2-7 | TRBV5-1 | - | TGCGCCAGCAGCTTGGAAGGGACTAGCGGGCTCGAGCAGTACTTC | CASSLEGTSGLEQYF
TRBD1 | TRBJ2-1 | TRBV7-7 | few | TGTGCTAGCAGCTTAACCCCAGGGGGTTACAATGAGCAGTTCTTC | CASSLTPGGYNEQFF
- | TRBJ2-1 | TRBV6-5 | few | TGTGCCAGCAGTTACGGGGCAGACTCCTACAATGAGCAGTTCTTC | CASSYGADSYNEQFF
TRBD2 | TRBJ2-1 | TRBV11-2 | - | TGTGCCAGCAGCTTAGAAGGGACTAGCAGCCCAAATGAGCAGTTCTTC | CASSLEGTSSPNEQFF
TRBD1 | TRBJ2-7 | TRBV6-6 | few | TGTGCCAGCAGTTACTGGGACAGGGAGCCCTACGAGCAGTACTTC | CASSYWDREPYEQYF
TRBD1 | TRBJ1-2 | TRBV6-5 | - | TGTGCCATTCGGACAGGGACTAACTATGGCTACACCTTC | CAIRTGTNYGYTF
- | TRBJ2-7 | TRBV6-1 | - | TGTGCCAGCAGTGAACCGGCTAGGGGCTACGAGCAGTACTTC | CASSEPARGYEQYF
TRBD1 | TRBJ1-1 | TRBV5-1 | once | TGCGCCAGCAGCTCGGGACAGGGGAGGGGTACTGAAGCTTTCTTT | CASSSGQGRGTEAFF
TRBD2 | TRBJ2-3 | TRBV9 | - | TGTGCCAGCAGCCCCTCGGGACTAGCGGGGGACGGAGGCACAGATACGCAGTATTTT | CASSPSGLAGDGGTDTQYF
- | TRBJ2-7 | TRBV6-1 | - | TGTGCCAGCAGCGAACCCCTCGTCTTGGTGAGGGAGCAGTACTTC | CASSEPLVLVREQYF
- | TRBJ1-2 | TRBV15 | - | TGTGCCACCAGCAGAGATGTCCCCAGGGGAGGGCTTGGCTACACCTTC | CATSRDVPRGGLGYTF
TRBD2 | TRBJ2-7 | TRBV5-1 | - | TGCGCCAGCAGCCCTGCCCCTAGCGGGAGCTCCTACGAGCAGTACTTC | CASSPAPSGSSYEQYF
TRBD2 | TRBJ2-5 | TRBV13 | few | TGTGCCAGCAGCCCCCTGGGAGCGGGGGGCCAAGAGACCCAGTACTTC | CASSPLGAGGQETQYF
- | TRBJ1-2 | TRBV27 | once | TGTGCCAGCAGTACTCAGGACGGCCGGGGAGGCTATGGCTACACCTTC | CASSTQDGRGGYGYTF
- | TRBJ2-5 | TRBV13 | few | TGTGCCAGCAGCTTAGGTGAGGACCAAGAGACCCAGTACTTC | CASSLGEDQETQYF